These 32 T cell receptor beta chains came from one sample sequenced in a study of cytomegalovirus exposure and HLA in healthy donors (dated by TCRdb to 2016 to 2017). Library construction relied on the immunoSEQ multiplex PCR assay. For the multiplex PCR, a mixture combining 60 forward primers for TCR Vbeta segments and 13 reverse primers for TCR Jbeta segments was used. TCRdb re-hosts the immuneACCESS table, in-frame sequences only. Its copies lack some clones; in the studies checked, an unresolved V gene accounts for under half of them, and the cause for the rest is not known. The sample data list over 70,000 clones, and approximately 65% of these were observed just once. The ten largest clones capture about 2% of the sample. Sequenced input: PBMCs. The source is a man younger than 45 in good health and CMV-seronegative.

A few counts support this clone. This chain uses TRBV7-9 with TRBJ1-1; TRBD1 matches 8 bases. The CDR3 sequence is 14 residues long. Germline loops: CDR1 SEHNR, CDR2 FQNEAQ (reference sequence). V shed 2 bases and J 7 bases; nucleotides not matched to a gene: 6. The CDR3 sequence: CASSLSTGAIEAFF. In DNA form, the CDR3 reads TGTGCCAGCAGCTTATCGACAGGGGCAATTGAAGCTTTCTTT.

This clone came up a few times. The rearrangement joins TRBV30 to TRBJ2-2; tentative D call: TRBD2 (5 bases). The CDR3 runs 16 residues. CDR1 is GTSNPN, CDR2 SVGIG, per germline (reference sequence). V lost 0 bases to trimming and J lost 0 bases, with 11 bases between them. CDR3: CAWSVREIANTGELFF. DNA for the CDR3: TGTGCCTGGAGTGTGAGGGAGATCGCGAACACCGGGGAGCTGTTTTTT.

The CDR3 sequence: CASGQGEPDEQYF. The CDR3 nucleotides are TGTGCCAGCGGACAGGGAGAACCCGACGAGCAGTACTTC. The chain has TRBV2 and TRBJ2-7; 8 bases are shared with TRBD1. Looked up from germline, CDR1 is SNHLY and CDR2 is FYNNEI. J gave up 5 bases and V 8 bases, and 8 bases lay outside the gene matches. The CDR3 sequence is 13 residues long.

V usage is TRBV7-9 and J usage is TRBJ2-5, with 7 bases identical to TRBD2. V was clipped by 5 bases and J by 2 bases; unmatched bases: 2. There are 13 residues in the CDR3. The germline V gene encodes CDR1 SEHNR and CDR2 FQNEAQ (reference sequence). The CDR3 spells CASSPSGQETQYF. The CDR3 nucleotides are TGTGCCAGCAGCCCTAGCGGACAAGAGACCCAGTACTTC. The complete variable domain, with remaining parts taken from reference TRBV7-9 and TRBJ2-5, reads DTGVSQNPRHKITKRGQNVTFRCDPISEHNRLYWYRQTLGQGPEFLTYFQNEAQLEKSRLLSDRFSAERPKGSFSTLEIQRTEQGDSAMYLCASSPSGQETQYFGPGTRLLVL.

This chain uses TRBV19 with TRBJ2-1; TRBD2 matches at 10 bases. This CDR3 spans 15 amino acids. Germline trimming cut 4 bases from V and 6 bases from J; bases unmatched to any gene: 6. Germline CDR1 and CDR2: LNHDA and SQIVND (reference sequence). The CDR3 reads CASSNSGRWGNEQFF. The DNA for the CDR3 is TGTGCCAGTAGTAATAGCGGGAGGTGGGGCAATGAGCAGTTCTTC.

The V and J genes are TRBV29-1 and TRBJ1-2; D is perhaps TRBD1 (5 bases). V gave up 4 bases and J gave up 4 bases, with 16 bases separating them. The CDR3 totals 14 residues. Germline values: CDR1 SQVTM, CDR2 ANQGSEA. CDR3 sequence (DNA): TGCAGCGTTGTGGCCCCAGGGCACTCCTATGGCTACACCTTC. This codes for CSVVAPGHSYGYTF. Together with reference TRBV29-1 and TRBJ1-2, the CDR3 gives the full variable domain: SAVISQKPSRDICQRGTSLTIQCQVDSQVTMMFWYRQQPGQSLTLIATANQGSEATYESGFVIDKFPISRPNLTFSTLTVSNMSPEDSSIYLCSVVAPGHSYGYTFGSGTRLTVV.

This clone was seen a handful of times. The CDR3 nucleotides read TGTGCCCGCGGACTAGCGATGTACAATGAGCAGTTCTTC. Its protein is CARGLAMYNEQFF. This rearrangement joins TRBV30 to TRBJ2-1; TRBD2 matches at 9 bases. This CDR3 is built from 13 residues. The germline V gene has CDR1 GTSNPN and CDR2 SVGIG (reference sequence). J gave up 4 bases and V 8 bases, and 6 bases lay outside the gene matches.

In its sample, this clone was seen a few times. The rearrangement uses TRBV25-1 and TRBJ2-3; 13 bases agree with TRBD2. This CDR3 comprises 18 residues. Germline assignment: CDR1 MGHDK and CDR2 SYGVNS. With V trimmed by 2 bases and J by 2 bases, 7 bases remained unmatched. CDR3 amino acids: CASSEKTSGRAATDTQYF. As DNA, the CDR3 is TGTGCCAGCAGTGAAAAAACTAGCGGGAGGGCGGCCACAGATACGCAGTATTTT.

The CDR3 protein is CASSIVGQNNSPLHF. Here the CDR3 DNA reads TGTGCCAGTAGTATCGTGGGACAGAATAATTCACCCCTCCACTTT. This chain uses TRBV19 with TRBJ1-6, with 7 bases aligning to TRBD1. Germline V lookup: CDR1 LNHDA, CDR2 SQIVND (reference sequence). This CDR3 contains 15 residues. V gave up 3 bases and J gave up 5 bases; unmatched junction bases: 4.

This rearrangement joins TRBV10-3 to TRBJ1-1, with 7 positions matching TRBD1. V lost 4 bases and J lost 12; bases outside the gene matches: 5. CDR1 and CDR2 (germline): ENHRY, SYGVKD. CDR3 length: 11 residues. The CDR3 sequence: CAISGGQLPFF. The CDR3 DNA reads as TGTGCCATCAGTGGGGGACAGCTCCCTTTCTTT.

The chain recombines TRBV9 with TRBJ2-5, with D possibly matching TRBD1 (6 bases). The assigned J gene may be wrong: the sequence end matches TRBJ2-7 better. Looked up from germline, CDR1 is SGDLS and CDR2 is YYNGEE. The CDR3 runs 14 residues. The CDR3 DNA is TGTGCCAGCAGCGTAGAGCCAGGGGTACACGAGCAGTACTTC. Translation: CASSVEPGVHEQYF.

This clone has a single count. The chain recombines TRBV15 with TRBJ2-3; TRBD2 agrees at 9 bases. V lost 0 bases to trimming and J lost 0 bases; unmatched junction nucleotides: 4. The CDR3 length is 17 residues. CDR1 LNHNV and CDR2 YYDKDF come from the germline V gene (reference sequence). The CDR3 protein is CATSRDGLAGSTDTQYF. The CDR3 nucleotides read TGTGCCACCAGCAGAGATGGCCTAGCGGGAAGCACAGATACGCAGTATTTT.

This clone appeared a few times. The chain links TRBV29-1 to TRBJ1-1; 10 nucleotides agree with TRBD1. In germline, CDR1 is SQVTM, CDR2 ANQGSEA. The trim removed 8 bases at V and 8 bases at J, leaving 8 bases unmatched. This CDR3 is built from 12 residues. CDR3 residues: CSSSRDRGEAFF. The CDR3 DNA sequence: TGCAGCTCTAGTCGGGACAGGGGAGAAGCTTTCTTT.

The chain is built from TRBV7-2 and TRBJ2-1, with 8 bases fitting TRBD2. With V trimmed by 2 bases and J by 0 bases, 12 bases remained unmatched. This CDR3 comprises 19 residues. The germline gives CDR1 SGHTA, CDR2 FQGNSA. CDR3 nucleotides: TGTGCCAGCAGCTTATCGGCGGGACCAGCGGGAGACTCCTACAATGAGCAGTTCTTC. Protein sequence: CASSLSAGPAGDSYNEQFF.

The chain links TRBV6-6 to TRBJ1-5; D unresolved. Trimming stripped 0 bases from V and 3 bases from J, with 12 bases between. The CDR3 extends over 16 amino acids. Germline-derived CDR1 and CDR2 are MNHNY and SVGAGI (reference sequence). This CDR3 reads CASSYSVQNSNQPQHF. CDR3 nucleotides: TGTGCCAGCAGTTACTCGGTACAGAACTCCAATCAGCCCCAGCATTTT.

With regard to this clone: The junction departs from germline at one end; a sequencing error may be responsible. This chain uses TRBV5-1 with TRBJ1-1; D not resolved. The CDR3 is 14 amino acids. Germline assignment: CDR1 SGHRS and CDR2 YFSETQ. CDR3 loop: CASSLDWGVTEDFF. In nucleotides, the CDR3 is TGCGCCAGCAGCTTGGATTGGGGAGTCACTGAAGATTTCTTT.

For the CDR3, the DNA is TGTGCCAGCAGCTCCCGGACACCAACCCAAGAGACCCAGTACTTC. Its protein is CASSSRTPTQETQYF. The chain couples TRBV7-3 to TRBJ2-5, with TRBD1 as a possible D gene (5 bases). Germline-derived CDR1 and CDR2 are SGHTA and FQGTGA. Trimming took 4 bases from V and 1 from J, leaving 13 bases between them. This CDR3 spans 15 amino acids.

This clone showed up just a few times. The CDR3 DNA follows: TGTGCCAGCAGTGAAGGAGCGGGAGGATACGGGGAGCTGTTTTTT. It yields the protein CASSEGAGGYGELFF. V usage is TRBV6-4 and J usage is TRBJ2-2; TRBD2 aligns across 9 bases. Germline V gene lookup returns CDR1 MRHNA and CDR2 SNTAGT. V gave up 3 bases and J gave up 7 bases; unmatched junction bases: 6. The CDR3 is 15 amino acids.

This clone has only a few counts. This sequence joins TRBV27 and TRBJ2-7; D may be TRBD2 (6 bases). Germline CDR1 is MNHEY and CDR2 is SMNVEV (reference sequence). V dropped 8 bases and J dropped 0 bases, with 23 bases sitting between them. The CDR3 loop spans 17 amino acids. CDR3 in DNA: TGTGCCAGCCTGCCGAGGGCGGGCGGGACGAGCTCCTACGAGCAGTACTTC. Its translation: CASLPRAGGTSSYEQYF.

On this clone: Sequence at one end of the junction differs from germline and may be a read error. The V call is TRBV7-8, the J call TRBJ1-2, with D possibly being TRBD1 (5 bases). The CDR3 covers 12 residues. Germline assignment: CDR1 SGHVS and CDR2 FQNEAQ. The DNA for the CDR3 is TGTGCCAGCAGCGCCGGGACTTCCGGAGGGGTCTTC. Amino acid sequence: CASSAGTSGGVF.

As to this clone: Distinct nucleotide sequences in the sample also encode this CDR3. The gene calls are TRBV5-1 and TRBJ2-1, with 7 positions matching TRBD1. The CDR3 covers 12 residues. Germline V lookup: CDR1 SGHRS, CDR2 YFSETQ. Trimming took 1 base from V and 8 from J; bases not matched to a gene: 0. CDR3 DNA sequence: TGCGCCAGCAGCTTGCAGGGGGATGAGCAGTTCTTC. Translated: CASSLQGDEQFF. Together with reference TRBV5-1 and TRBJ2-1, the CDR3 gives the full variable domain: KAGVTQTPRYLIKTRGQQVTLSCSPISGHRSVSWYQQTPGQGLQFLFEYFSETQRNKGNFPGRFSGRQFSNSRSEMNVSTLELGDSALYLCASSLQGDEQFFGPGTRLTVL.

J is TRBJ2-1 and V is TRBV19; 10 positions agree with TRBD2. J was trimmed by 2 bases and V by 1 base; bases with no gene match: 5. This CDR3 contains 17 residues. The germline V gene has CDR1 LNHDA and CDR2 SQIVND (reference sequence). CDR3 residues: CASSIGTSGYPYNEQFF. Here the CDR3 DNA reads TGTGCCAGTAGTATAGGGACTAGCGGATACCCCTACAATGAGCAGTTCTTC.

This chain uses TRBV6-5 with TRBJ1-2, with unresolved D. The CDR3 totals 12 residues. Germline V gene sequence: CDR1 MNHEY, CDR2 SVGAGI. Trimming stripped 7 bases from V and 7 bases from J, with 13 bases between. CDR3 region: CASITLQAGYTF. CDR3 nucleotides: TGTGCCAGCATAACCCTGCAGGCTGGCTACACCTTC.

CDR3 amino acids: CAISDPTTDNEKLFF. The CDR3 region has the DNA TGTGCCATCAGTGACCCGACAACTGATAATGAAAAACTGTTTTTT. The V call is TRBV10-3, the J call TRBJ1-4; D remains unclear. Trimming pared 3 bases from V and 4 bases from J, leaving 12 bases between. CDR3 length: 15 amino acids. Germline assignment: CDR1 ENHRY and CDR2 SYGVKD.

The V gene is TRBV4-3, the J gene TRBJ1-1, with TRBD1 matching over 7 bases. V was clipped by 2 bases and J by 2 bases; unmatched bases: 5. The CDR3 length is 15 residues. Germline values: CDR1 LGHNA, CDR2 YSLEER. In nucleotides, the CDR3 is TGCGCCAGCAGCCAAATAGGACAGGTCAACACTGAAGCTTTCTTT. Residues: CASSQIGQVNTEAFF.

The chain recombines TRBV6-5 with TRBJ2-3; 11 nucleotides agree with TRBD2. Germline lookup yields CDR1 MNHEY and CDR2 SVGAGI. V gave up 5 bases and J gave up 5 bases; unmatched junction bases: 6. The CDR3 is made up of 15 amino acids. DNA for the CDR3: TGTGCCAGCAGTCCCTTACTAGCGGGAGAAGATACGCAGTATTTT. It yields the protein CASSPLLAGEDTQYF.

V usage is TRBV7-9 and J usage is TRBJ1-4; 7 bases line up with TRBD1. The CDR3 loop spans 14 amino acids. Germline CDR1 and CDR2: SEHNR and FQNEAQ (reference sequence). V dropped 6 bases and J dropped 6; count of bases not matched to a gene: 7. Here the CDR3 DNA reads TGTGCCAGCAGTACAGACAGGGCGGATGAAAAACTGTTTTTT. Protein sequence: CASSTDRADEKLFF.

The chain carries TRBV5-1 and TRBJ1-2, with TRBD1 matching over 7 bases. CDR1 is SGHRS, CDR2 YFSETQ, per germline. The CDR3 is made up of 14 amino acids. The V gene end was trimmed by 4 bases and the J gene end by 0 bases; junction bases not matched to a gene: 3. In DNA form, the CDR3 reads TGCGCCAGCAGCCCGGGGACAGCTAACTATGGCTACACCTTC. Its protein product is CASSPGTANYGYTF.

This clone was seen more than once but under ten times. The chain couples TRBV2 to TRBJ1-1; D unclear. Looked up from germline, CDR1 is SNHLY and CDR2 is FYNNEI. The germline V and J ends were trimmed by 6 bases and 1 base, with 15 bases remaining between them. CDR3 size: 15 residues. CDR3 sequence: CASSASTEGNTEAFF. The CDR3 region has the DNA TGTGCCAGCAGCGCCTCAACCGAGGGGAACACTGAAGCTTTCTTT.

This clone was seen a handful of times. The chain has TRBV11-1 and TRBJ2-5; D possibly corresponds to TRBD2 (5 bases). Looked up from germline, CDR1 is SGHAT and CDR2 is FQDESV (reference sequence). This CDR3 spans 16 amino acids. The V gene lost 5 bases and the J gene lost 1 base, with 17 bases spanning the gap. Here the CDR3 DNA reads TGTGCCAGCAGCCCCGGAGCACCGGCGGGCCAAGAGACCCAGTACTTC. This encodes CASSPGAPAGQETQYF.

This chain connects TRBV4-1 to TRBJ2-7; the match to TRBD1 covers 11 bases. The CDR3 totals 14 residues. Germline CDR1 is MGHRA and CDR2 is YSYEKL. V dropped 4 bases and J dropped 3; count of bases not matched to a gene: 2. CDR3 bases: TGCGCCAGCAGCCTGGGACAGGGGGGCTACGAGCAGTACTTC. Translating it yields CASSLGQGGYEQYF.

The chain is built from TRBV2 and TRBJ2-5; TRBD1 aligns across 7 bases. The J segment lost 7 bases and the V segment lost 6 bases, leaving 11 bases of the junction unmatched. CDR1 is SNHLY, CDR2 FYNNEI, per germline. The CDR3 loop spans 14 amino acids. This CDR3 is CASRLGTEGGTQYF. DNA for the CDR3: TGTGCCAGCAGACTTGGGACAGAAGGAGGGACCCAGTACTTC. Together with reference TRBV2 and TRBJ2-5, the CDR3 gives the full variable domain: EPEVTQTPSHQVTQMGQEVILRCVPISNHLYFYWYRQILGQKVEFLVSFYNNEISEKSEIFDDQFSVERPDGSNFTLKIRSTKLEDSAMYFCASRLGTEGGTQYFGPGTRLLVL.